This T cell receptor beta chain was documented in a study of cytomegalovirus exposure and HLA in healthy donors. Findings and caveats of the study: Some TCR beta chains (roughly 150 of them) were listed as cytomegalovirus-associated. Some V segments, TRBV6-2 and TRBV6-3 among them, were indistinguishable and were therefore excluded.

CDR1 is LNHNV, CDR2 YYDKDF, per germline (reference sequence). V lost 5 bases to trimming and J lost 6 bases, with 23 bases between them. The CDR3 covers 17 residues. A multiplex PCR was run with 60 Vbeta primers and 13 Jbeta primers. Only in-frame clones appear in the TCRdb table, and some are missing; sequencing was by immunoSEQ multiplex PCR. The sample consists of 130,000 to 150,000 clones, roughly 78% of them appearing once. As concerns this clone: Its antigen is as yet unknown.

Sequencing input: PBMCs. This TCR was recovered from a middle-aged man in good health and CMV-seropositive. The chain recombines TRBV15 with TRBJ2-4; possibly TRBD2 for D (7 bases). The CDR3 is CATSPRGGRLEGNIQYF. CDR3 nucleotides: TGTGCCACCAGCCCGAGGGGGGGAAGGTTAGAGGGAAACATTCAGTACTTC.